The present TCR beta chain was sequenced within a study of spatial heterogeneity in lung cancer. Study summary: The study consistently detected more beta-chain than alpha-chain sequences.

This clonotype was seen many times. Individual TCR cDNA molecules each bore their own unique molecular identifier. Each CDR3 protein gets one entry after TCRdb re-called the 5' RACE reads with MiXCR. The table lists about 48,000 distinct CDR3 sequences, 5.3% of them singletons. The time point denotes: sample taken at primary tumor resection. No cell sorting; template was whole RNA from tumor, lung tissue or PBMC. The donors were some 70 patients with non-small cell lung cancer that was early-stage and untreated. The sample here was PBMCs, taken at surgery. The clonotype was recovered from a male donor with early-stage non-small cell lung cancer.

CDR3 amino acids: CASRRRDGVAGYEQYF. The DNA of the CDR3 is TGTGCCAGCAGAAGGAGAGACGGAGTGGCGGGGTACGAGCAGTACTTC. The rearrangement links TRBV6-5 to TRBJ2-7; D perhaps matches TRBD2 (6 bases). CDR3 size: 16 residues. Germline assignment: CDR1 MNHEY and CDR2 SVGAGI. The V end lost 6 bases, the J end lost 4 bases, and 22 bases lay between the germline ends.